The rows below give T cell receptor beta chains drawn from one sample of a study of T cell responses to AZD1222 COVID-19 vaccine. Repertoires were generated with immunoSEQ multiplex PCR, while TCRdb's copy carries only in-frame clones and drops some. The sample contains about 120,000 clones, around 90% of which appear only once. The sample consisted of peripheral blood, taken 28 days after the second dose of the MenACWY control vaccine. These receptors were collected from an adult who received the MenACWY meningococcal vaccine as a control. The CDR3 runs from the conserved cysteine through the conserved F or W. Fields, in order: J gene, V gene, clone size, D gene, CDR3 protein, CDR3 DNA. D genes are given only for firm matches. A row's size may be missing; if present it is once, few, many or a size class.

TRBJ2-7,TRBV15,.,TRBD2,CATSKGRGSFPYEQYF,TGTGCCACCAGCAAGGGTCGCGGGAGCTTCCCTTACGAGCAGTACTTC
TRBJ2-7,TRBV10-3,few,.,CAISETGSSYEQYF,TGTGCCATCAGTGAGACGGGTAGCTCCTACGAGCAGTACTTC
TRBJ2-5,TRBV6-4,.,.,CASSDWDNLQETQYF,TGTGCCAGCAGTGACTGGGACAATTTACAAGAGACCCAGTACTTC
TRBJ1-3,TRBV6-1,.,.,CASSEWTASGNTIYF,TGTGCCAGCAGTGAATGGACCGCGTCTGGAAACACCATATATTTT
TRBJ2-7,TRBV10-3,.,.,CAISMDTLSDEQYF,TGTGCCATCAGTATGGACACTTTAAGTGACGAGCAGTACTTC
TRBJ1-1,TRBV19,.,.,CASSIGRGDTEAFF,TGTGCCAGTAGTATAGGTAGGGGCGACACTGAAGCTTTCTTT
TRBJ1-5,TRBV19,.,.,CASSTPGSSQPQHF,TGTGCCAGTAGCACCCCAGGATCGTCTCAGCCCCAGCATTTT
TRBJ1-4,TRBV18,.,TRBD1,CASSPLGQQGEKLFF,TGTGCCAGCTCACCCCTGGGACAGCAAGGTGAAAAACTGTTTTTT
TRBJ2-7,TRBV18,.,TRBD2,CASSQKREGYEQYF,TGTGCCAGCTCACAAAAGCGGGAGGGCTACGAGCAGTACTTC
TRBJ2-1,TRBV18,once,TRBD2,CASSPGLAEFNEQFF,TGTGCCAGCTCACCAGGACTAGCGGAGTTCAATGAGCAGTTCTTC
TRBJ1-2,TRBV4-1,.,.,CASSQSQGLRYGYTF,TGCGCCAGCAGCCAATCACAGGGTCTTCGCTATGGCTACACCTTC
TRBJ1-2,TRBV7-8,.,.,CASSGGDSDYGYTF,TGTGCCAGCAGCGGGGGGGACTCCGACTATGGCTACACCTTC
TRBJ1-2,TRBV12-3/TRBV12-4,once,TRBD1,CASTPTGGYGYTF,TGTGCCAGCACCCCGACAGGGGGCTATGGCTACACCTTC
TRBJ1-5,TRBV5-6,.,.,CASSSAWDVSNQPQHF,TGTGCCAGCAGCTCCGCGTGGGACGTAAGCAATCAGCCCCAGCATTTT
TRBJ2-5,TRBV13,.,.,CASSLGPSGRKETQYF,TGTGCCAGCAGCTTGGGACCCTCGGGGCGGAAGGAGACCCAGTACTTC
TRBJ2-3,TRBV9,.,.,CASSVSALGGTDTQYF,TGTGCCAGCAGCGTATCTGCCCTGGGGGGCACAGATACGCAGTATTTT
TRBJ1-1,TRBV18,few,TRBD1,CASSRLDRGSTEAFF,TGTGCCAGCTCACGGCTGGACAGGGGCTCCACTGAAGCTTTCTTT
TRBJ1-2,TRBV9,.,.,CASSVPGDGYTF,TGTGCCAGCAGCGTACCAGGGGATGGCTACACCTTC
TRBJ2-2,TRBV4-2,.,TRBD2,CASSRATGGKTRGRGFTGELFF,TGTGCCAGCAGCCGGGCTACGGGGGGAAAGACTCGCGGGCGGGGTTTCACCGGGGAGCTGTTTTTT
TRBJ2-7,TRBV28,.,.,CASRGRGPSSYEQYF,TGTGCCAGCAGAGGCAGGGGCCCAAGCTCCTACGAGCAGTACTTC
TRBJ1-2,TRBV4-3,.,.,CASSQYRSTYGYTF,TGCGCCAGCAGCCAGTACAGGAGTACCTATGGCTACACCTTC
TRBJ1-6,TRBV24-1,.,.,CATSDLRDYNSPLHF,TGTGCCACCAGTGATTTGCGGGACTATAATTCACCCCTCCACTTT
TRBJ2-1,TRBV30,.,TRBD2,CAWSSFGTSKIEQFF,TGTGCCTGGAGCTCCTTTGGGACTAGCAAAATTGAGCAGTTCTTC
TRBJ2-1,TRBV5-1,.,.,CASSLEGPPGNEQFF,TGCGCCAGCAGCTTGGAGGGACCCCCCGGGAATGAGCAGTTCTTC
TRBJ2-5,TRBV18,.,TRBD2,CASSPLTSGSGYQETQYF,TGTGCCAGCTCACCACTTACTAGCGGGAGCGGCTATCAAGAGACCCAGTACTTC
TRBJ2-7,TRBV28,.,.,CASSLSPSEQYF,TGTGCCAGCAGTCTCTCCCCATCCGAGCAGTACTTC
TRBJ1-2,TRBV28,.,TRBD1,CASSRDRGKSNYGYTF,TGTGCCAGCAGTCGGGACAGGGGAAAATCTAACTATGGCTACACCTTC
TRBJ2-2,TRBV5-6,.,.,CASSLIGMAGELFF,TGTGCCAGCAGCTTGATAGGGATGGCCGGGGAGCTGTTTTTT
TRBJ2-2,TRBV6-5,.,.,CASERDGDTGELFF,TGTGCCAGCGAAAGGGACGGTGACACCGGGGAGCTGTTTTTT
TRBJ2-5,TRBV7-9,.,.,CASSQGTLLGETQYF,TGTGCCAGCAGCCAGGGGACACTCCTCGGGGAGACCCAGTACTTC
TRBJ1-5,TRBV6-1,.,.,CASSERGAQPQHF,TGTGCCAGCAGTGAACGTGGGGCTCAGCCCCAGCATTTT
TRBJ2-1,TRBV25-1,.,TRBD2,CASSELLAGGSYNEQFF,TGTGCCAGCAGTGAATTACTAGCGGGAGGTTCCTACAATGAGCAGTTCTTC
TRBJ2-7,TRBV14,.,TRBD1,CASSQAGTGAYEQYF,TGTGCCAGCAGCCAAGCCGGGACAGGTGCCTACGAGCAGTACTTC
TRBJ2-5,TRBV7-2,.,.,CASSQMGLKYF,TGTGCCAGCAGCCAGATGGGCCTGAAGTACTTC
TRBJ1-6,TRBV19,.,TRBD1,CASRGQGEGASPLHF,TGTGCCAGCCGGGGACAGGGTGAGGGGGCATCACCCCTCCACTTT
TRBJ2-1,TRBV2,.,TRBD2,CASSGTSGGTGEQFF,TGTGCCAGCAGTGGGACTAGCGGGGGTACCGGTGAGCAGTTCTTC
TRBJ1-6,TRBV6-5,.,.,CASTKDRVSPLHF,TGTGCCAGCACCAAGGACAGAGTCTCACCCCTCCACTTT
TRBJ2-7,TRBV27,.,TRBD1,CASSLLTPGTGPPYEQYF,TGTGCCAGCAGTTTATTGACGCCCGGGACAGGGCCACCTTACGAGCAGTACTTC
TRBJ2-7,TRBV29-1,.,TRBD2,CSGWTSGRQGYEQYF,TGCAGCGGCTGGACTAGCGGAAGACAAGGCTACGAGCAGTACTTC
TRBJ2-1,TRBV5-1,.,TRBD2,CASSLGIAGGTKSNEQFF,TGCGCCAGCAGCTTGGGAATAGCGGGAGGGACTAAATCGAATGAGCAGTTCTTC
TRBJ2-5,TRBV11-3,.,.,CASSLDGEETQYF,TGTGCCAGCAGCTTGGACGGAGAAGAGACCCAGTACTTC
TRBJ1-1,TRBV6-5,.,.,CASSYGDAEAFF,TGTGCCAGCAGTTACGGTGATGCTGAAGCTTTCTTT
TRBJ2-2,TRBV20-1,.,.,CSASQLGPNTGELFF,TGCAGTGCTAGTCAACTAGGACCAAACACCGGGGAGCTGTTTTTT
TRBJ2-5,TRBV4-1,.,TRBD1,CASSQGTGRGETQYF,TGCGCCAGCAGCCAAGGGACAGGGAGAGGTGAGACCCAGTACTTC
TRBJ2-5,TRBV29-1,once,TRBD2,CSAWTSGTQETQYF,TGCAGCGCCTGGACTAGCGGGACCCAAGAGACCCAGTACTTC
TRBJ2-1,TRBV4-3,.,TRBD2,CASSQDTSGGYNEQFF,TGCGCCAGCAGCCAAGATACTAGCGGGGGCTACAATGAGCAGTTCTTC
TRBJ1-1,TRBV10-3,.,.,CASGENTEAFF,TGTGCTTCCGGGGAGAACACTGAAGCTTTCTTT
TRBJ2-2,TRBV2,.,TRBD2,CASTNGGTGELFF,TGTGCCAGCACCAACGGGGGGACCGGGGAGCTGTTTTTT
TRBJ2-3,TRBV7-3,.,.,CASGRGGFPAQDTQYF,TGTGCCAGCGGGCGGGGAGGTTTCCCTGCACAAGATACGCAGTATTTT
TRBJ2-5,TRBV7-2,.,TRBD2,CASSSSGVARETQYF,TGTGCCAGCAGTTCTAGCGGGGTTGCCCGGGAGACCCAGTACTTC
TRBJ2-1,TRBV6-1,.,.,CASSEARRLVYNEQFF,TGTGCCAGCAGTGAAGCCCGCCGACTAGTTTACAATGAGCAGTTCTTC
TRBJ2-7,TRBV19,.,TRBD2,CASSPGTSGHEQYF,TGTGCCAGTAGCCCCGGGACTAGCGGCCACGAGCAGTACTTC
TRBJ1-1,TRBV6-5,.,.,CASSYSTNTEAFF,TGTGCCAGCAGTTACTCGACGAACACTGAAGCTTTCTTT
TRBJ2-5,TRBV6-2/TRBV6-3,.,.,CASSYQLEQETQYF,TGTGCCAGCAGTTACCAGTTAGAGCAAGAGACCCAGTACTTC
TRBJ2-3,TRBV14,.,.,CASSRQHASTDTQYF,TGTGCCAGCAGCCGCCAGCACGCTAGCACAGATACGCAGTATTTT